In this sample, the clone carrying this T cell receptor (beta chain) turned up many times. Its matching antigen is unknown. Compared with germline, one end of the junction differs, possibly owing to a read error. Individual cDNA molecules each received unique molecular identifiers attached to them. TCRdb used MiXCR to reprocess the 5' RACE reads, holding one entry per CDR3 protein. The table records tens of thousands of distinct CDR3 sequences, less than 10% of them present only once. The length of the CDR3 is 14 residues. CDR1 is MDHEN and CDR2 is SYDVKM in the germline V gene. The source of the sample is a study of early T cells in non-severe SARS-CoV-2 infection. Study-wide context: Chains were not paired, and sequencing was done on bulk RNA from unsorted whole blood.

Whole-study findings and limits: Database matching using VDJdb favored anti-spike CD8 responses, with private and CD4 specificities left missing.

This TCR came from an adult who was a healthcare worker with PCR-confirmed SARS-CoV-2 infection or an uninfected control (not recorded which). Here the sequenced sample was whole blood, taken at baseline. The rearrangement links TRBV28 to TRBJ1-1; a weak D match, TRBD1 (5 bases). The DNA of the CDR3 is TGTGCCAGCACTTTAGGGCAGGGCGGCACTGAAGCTTTCTTT. Amino acids: CASTLGQGGTEAFF.